What follows describes a single T cell receptor beta chain. Its antigen is unidentified. The data are from a study of CXCR3-negative and CXCR3-positive naive CD8 T cells. The overall study: Cumulative TRB read yield was about 140 million, averaging about 1.5 +/- 0.3 million per library.

Study observations and caveats: Diversity proved comparably high across both naive subsets and much lower in memory CD8+ cells. TRBV-TRBJ usage was alike in naive CXCR3-negative and CXCR3-positive cells but differed in memory cells.

Germline V lookup: CDR1 SEHNR, CDR2 FQNEAQ (reference sequence). The CDR3 loop spans 15 amino acids. Via 5' RACE with UMI labels, TRB cDNA libraries were prepared. Reprocessing the 5' RACE reads, TCRdb reports a single entry for every CDR3 protein and omits DNA. Here the sample table reports around 140,000 distinct CDR3 sequences. The clonotype comes from a human donor in good health. Some clones in this sample may be carry-over from other donors' samples. Material: naive CXCR3- CD8+ T cells from blood. Subset noted: CD45RO-CCR7+CD27+CD95- naive CD8+ T cells lacking CXCR3 (TNR3-). The rearrangement links TRBV7-9 to TRBJ1-2; TCRdb outputs TRBD1, but without DNA this stays unchecked. The CDR3 sequence is CASSLGGGGPYGYTF.